This entry concerns a single T cell receptor (beta chain). This sample stems from a study of blood T cell repertoires in COVID-19. At the level of the study: Some COVID-19 samples were acute and others convalescent; all came from the United States, Italy and Spain. From T cells, B-cell-depleted T cells, or PBMCs came the material, which was cDNA or gDNA.

Source study methods: Cell counts per sample came from amplifying reference gene primers. Measured with immunoSEQ multiplex PCR; TCRdb has only the in-frame clones, and not every one. Clone size and V and J calls were adopted from that table, with D and trimming inferred from the DNA. The data hold 180,000 or so clones, with 80% to 90% observed a single time. Germline loops: CDR1 SGHNT, CDR2 YYREEE (reference sequence). The CDR3 runs 15 residues. Trimming cost V 4 bases and J 6 bases, with 17 bases left between them. The specimen sequenced was peripheral blood. The V and J genes are TRBV5-4 and TRBJ1-5; a weak D match, TRBD1 (6 bases). The sequence derives from a human donor with active or convalescent COVID-19. The donor label of this sample is uncertain. This CDR3 is CASSPGSGAGQPQHF. DNA for the CDR3: TGTGCCAGCAGCCCGGGGTCAGGGGCGGGTCAGCCCCAGCATTTT.